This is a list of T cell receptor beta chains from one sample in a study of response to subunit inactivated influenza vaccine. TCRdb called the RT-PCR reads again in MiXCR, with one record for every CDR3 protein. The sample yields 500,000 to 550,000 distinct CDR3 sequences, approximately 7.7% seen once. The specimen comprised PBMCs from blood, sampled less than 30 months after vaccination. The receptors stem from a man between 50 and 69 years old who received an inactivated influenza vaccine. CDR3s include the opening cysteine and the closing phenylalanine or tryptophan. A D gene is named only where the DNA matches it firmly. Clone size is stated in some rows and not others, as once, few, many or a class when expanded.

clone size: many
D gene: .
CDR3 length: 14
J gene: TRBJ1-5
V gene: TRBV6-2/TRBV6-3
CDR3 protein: CASSPQGGNQPQHF
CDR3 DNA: TGTGCCAGCAGTCCACAGGGAGGCAATCAGCCCCAGCATTTT

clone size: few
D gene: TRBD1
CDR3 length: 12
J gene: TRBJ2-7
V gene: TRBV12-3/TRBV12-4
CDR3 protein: CASSPQGDEQYF
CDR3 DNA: TGTGCCAGCAGTCCTCAGGGGGACGAGCAGTACTTC

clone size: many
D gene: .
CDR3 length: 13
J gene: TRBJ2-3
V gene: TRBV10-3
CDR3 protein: CAITRAYTDTQYF
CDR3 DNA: TGTGCCATCACCAGGGCCTATACAGATACGCAGTATTTT

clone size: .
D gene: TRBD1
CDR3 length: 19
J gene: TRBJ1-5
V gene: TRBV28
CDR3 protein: CASSPTPWTGPDSNQPQHF
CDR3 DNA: TGTGCCAGCAGCCCAACCCCGTGGACAGGGCCAGATAGCAATCAGCCCCAGCATTTT

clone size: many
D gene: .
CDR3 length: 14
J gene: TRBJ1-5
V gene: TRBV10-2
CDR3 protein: CASSDWVEDQPQHF
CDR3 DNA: TGCGCCAGCAGTGATTGGGTTGAGGATCAGCCCCAGCATTTT

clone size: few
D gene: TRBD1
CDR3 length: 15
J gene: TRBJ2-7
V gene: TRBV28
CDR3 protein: CASSLTGTGVYEQYF
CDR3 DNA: TGTGCCAGCAGTTTAACCGGGACAGGGGTCTACGAGCAGTACTTC

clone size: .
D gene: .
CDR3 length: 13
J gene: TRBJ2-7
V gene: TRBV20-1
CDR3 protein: CSARTTRAYEQYF
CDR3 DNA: TGCAGTGCTAGAACCACTAGGGCCTACGAGCAGTACTTC

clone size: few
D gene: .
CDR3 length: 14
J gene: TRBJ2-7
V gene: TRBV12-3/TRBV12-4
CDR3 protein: CASSLGDTNYEQYF
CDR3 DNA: TGTGCCAGCAGTTTGGGGGACACTAACTACGAGCAGTACTTC

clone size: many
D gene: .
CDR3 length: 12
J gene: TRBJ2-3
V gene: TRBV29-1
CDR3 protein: CSVTQGGDTQYF
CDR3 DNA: TGCAGCGTAACACAGGGAGGAGATACGCAGTATTTT

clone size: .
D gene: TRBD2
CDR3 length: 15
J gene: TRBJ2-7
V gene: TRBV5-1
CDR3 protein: CASSLWLAGSYEQYF
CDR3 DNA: TGCGCCAGCAGCTTGTGGCTAGCGGGCTCCTACGAGCAGTACTTC

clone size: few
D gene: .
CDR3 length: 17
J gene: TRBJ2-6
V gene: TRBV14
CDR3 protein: CASSHFSAISGANVLTF
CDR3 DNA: TGTGCCAGCAGCCATTTTTCCGCGATCTCTGGGGCCAACGTCCTGACTTTC

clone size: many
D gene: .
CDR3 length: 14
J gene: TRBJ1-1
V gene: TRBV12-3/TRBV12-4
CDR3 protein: CASSLAGANTEAFF
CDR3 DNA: TGTGCCAGCAGTTTGGCAGGGGCCAACACTGAAGCTTTCTTT

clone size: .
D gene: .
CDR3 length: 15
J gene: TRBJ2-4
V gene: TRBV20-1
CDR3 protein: CSAPEGTSRRDIQYF
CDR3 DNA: TGCAGTGCTCCGGAAGGGACATCGCGGCGGGACATTCAGTACTTC

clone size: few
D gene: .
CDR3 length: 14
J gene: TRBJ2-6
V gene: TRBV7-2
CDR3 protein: CASSEGLGANVLTF
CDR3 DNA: TGTGCCAGCAGCGAGGGTCTTGGGGCCAACGTCCTGACTTTC

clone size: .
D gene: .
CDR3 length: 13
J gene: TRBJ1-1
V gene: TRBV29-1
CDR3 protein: CSAEGGMNTEAFF
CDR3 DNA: TGCAGCGCCGAGGGGGGCATGAACACTGAAGCTTTCTTT